This T cell receptor beta chain comes out of a study of CD8+CD57+ T cells in acquired aplastic anemia. Study-level background: The DNA of sorted CD4+ and CD8+ cells averaged approximately 3.2 ug. Study-level points and caveats: CD8+ Simpson's diversity in patients was not significantly different from that in controls.

Concerning this clonotype itself: Its specificity is unknown.

Researchers used genomic DNA as the template to profile TCR beta VDJ and CDR3. Using its own MiXCR run on the reads, TCRdb lists one record per CDR3 protein. This table holds 180,000 or so distinct CDR3 sequences, 50% to 65% found once. The authors sequenced patients whose flow cytometry had shown CD8+CD57+ cell expansion. Germline values: CDR1 SGHNT, CDR2 YYREEE (reference sequence). Trimming cost V 4 bases and J 4 bases; bases outside gene matches: 7. This CDR3 spans 15 amino acids. The J gene is TRBJ1-4, the V gene TRBV5-4, with 7 bases lining up with TRBD1. The sample consisted of sorted CD4+, CD8+, or CD8+CD57+ T cells (not recorded which) from PBMCs. This sequence originates from a human donor with aplastic anemia. CDR3 region: CASSLPTGSNEKLFF. The CDR3 DNA reads as TGTGCCAGCAGCCTCCCGACAGGGAGTAATGAAAAACTGTTTTTT. The whole variable domain, filled in from reference TRBV5-4 and TRBJ1-4, reads ETGVTQSPTHLIKTRGQQVTLRCSSQSGHNTVSWYQQALGQGPQFIFQYYREEENGRGNFPPRFSGLQFPNYSSELNVNALELDDSALYLCASSLPTGSNEKLFFGSGTQLSVL.